This T cell receptor (beta chain) originates from a study of T cell changes during pregnancy in multiple sclerosis. This clone has only one observation. The method was immunoSEQ multiplex PCR; TCRdb's version includes in-frame clones alone and lacks a portion of them. Altogether tens of thousands of clones are present, more than 90% being singletons, with the ten largest covering roughly 0.22%. CDR1 is MDHEN and CDR2 is SYDVKM in the germline V gene. V lost 5 bases, J lost 5 bases, and 12 bases lay in between. CDR3 length: 14 amino acids. The rearrangement joins TRBV28 to TRBJ1-4; tentatively, D is TRBD1 (6 bases). The material sequenced was CD4+ T cells from peripheral blood mononuclear cells, taken before pregnancy. The receptor's source is a female donor with multiple sclerosis, enrolled in a pregnancy study. CDR3 residues: CASSTTGANEKLFF. CDR3 in DNA: TGTGCCAGCAGTACGACAGGCGCGAATGAAAAACTGTTTTTT.